The clone carrying this T cell receptor beta chain was counted many times. Trimming cost V 5 bases and J 6 bases, with 10 bases left between them. CDR3 length: 12 amino acids. Healthy Russian Caucasian donors spanned ages about 6 to 95 years. This record comes from a study of blood T cells in healthy people across ages. With a J-beta primer mix and a sample-barcoded 5' primer, a second PCR ran about 7 to 11 cycles. All cDNA molecules were each tagged by a template-switch adaptor with 12 random nucleotides. TCRdb processed the 5' RACE reads anew with MiXCR; each CDR3 protein has one entry. The sample has some 1.7 million distinct CDR3 sequences; roughly 27% are singletons.

The chain links TRBV12-3 or TRBV12-4 to TRBJ2-5, with D unresolved. Sequences were obtained from blood. This TCR came from a woman aged 25-40 years in good health. In DNA, the CDR3 is TGTGCCAGCAGTCTTTTCGCCCAGACCCAGTACTTC. It translates to CASSLFAQTQYF.